The clone carrying this T cell receptor beta chain was observed at least ten times. The antigen remains undetermined. V lost 0 bases, J lost 9 bases, and 6 bases lay in between. Germline loops: CDR1 SGHDN, CDR2 FVKESK. This CDR3 has 12 amino acids. Both TRBC1 and TRBC2 were covered by a beta constant-region primer of two equimolar oligonucleotides. The ligated cDNA underwent four PCR rounds using SP2 and nested alpha and beta constant-region primers. TCRdb analysed the UMI-ligation and nested PCR reads with MiXCR anew, one entry per CDR3 protein. The data show roughly 100,000 distinct CDR3 sequences, around 13% seen once. Cells stained for CD3, CD4, CD8, CD45RA, CD27 and viability were sorted into four CD45RA/CD27 subsets. The record originates from a study of naive and memory T cell subsets. Study observations and caveats: A few larger clonotypes appeared in naive repertoires, especially CD8, possibly memory cells re-expressing CD45RA. Diversity fell and Gini index rose from naive through CM, EM, EMRA. Clonotypes are single alpha or beta chains, not paired receptors.

The chain joins TRBV14 to TRBJ2-1; no clear D. Source material: naive CD8+ T cells from blood. This TCR came from a human donor in good health. The CDR3 DNA reads TGTGCCAGCAGCCAAGATTGGGGTGAGCAGTTCTTC. It translates to CASSQDWGEQFF.